The clone carrying this T cell receptor beta chain was recorded a few times. Its target is not known. This sample is drawn from a study of T cells in Graves' hyperthyroidism and ophthalmopathy. The study's findings and limits: The model identified upcoming ophthalmopathy a median approximately seven months ahead of onset. Most clonotypes that expanded in the thyroid above 0.001 also showed up in blood.

Amplification of TCR beta CDR3 regions was performed using RNA transcripts as template. A set of HTBI primers served as the primers for a first-round RT-PCR of the TCR CDR3. TCRdb reanalysed the multiplex PCR reads using MiXCR and keeps one entry per CDR3 protein. The repertoire consists of under 650,000 distinct CDR3 sequences, with under 20% occurring once and the leading ten covering approximately 3.9%. This CDR3 is 20 amino acids long. CDR1 is SEHNR, CDR2 FQNEAQ, per germline (reference sequence). Between the trimmed V and J ends, which lost 4 bases and 0 bases, there was a span of 25 bases. The sequence was obtained from a woman in her twenties or thirties with Graves' hyperthyroidism. The sample taken for sequencing was blood. The chain combines TRBV7-9 with TRBJ2-1; D is ambiguous. The CDR3 loop is CASSSLGPRRAKSSYNEQFF. CDR3 bases: TGTGCCAGCAGCTCCCTAGGGCCCCGTAGGGCCAAGAGCTCCTACAATGAGCAGTTCTTC.